A single sample gave rise to the 2 T cell receptor beta chains below, sequenced in a study of long-term antiretroviral therapy in people with HIV. Survey level was the resolution at which the v3.0 immunoSEQ assay ran. Measured with immunoSEQ multiplex PCR; TCRdb has only the in-frame clones, and not every one. The sample lists roughly 30,000 clones, about 95% occurring once. Sequenced here: unsorted PBMCs, sampled 6 to 6.5 years after starting antiretroviral therapy. Source of these receptors: a man aged 25 to 45 with HIV.

The chain couples TRBV19 to TRBJ2-3; 12 bases match TRBD2. The CDR3 contains 17 residues. V gave up 2 bases and J gave up 2 bases; unmatched junction bases: 5. The germline V gene encodes CDR1 LNHDA and CDR2 SQIVND (reference sequence). The CDR3 DNA reads TGTGCCAGTAGTATAATCGGGACTAGCGGGCACACAGATACGCAGTATTTT. It yields the protein CASSIIGTSGHTDTQYF.

The chain uses TRBV25-1 and TRBJ2-7; D is unresolved. V lost 2 bases and J lost 0, with 8 bases in between. The CDR3 has 14 residues. Germline CDR1 is MGHDK and CDR2 is SYGVNS. CDR3 DNA: TGTGCCAGCAGTGAAGAGAAGGGCTCCTACGAGCAGTACTTC. Encoded protein: CASSEEKGSYEQYF.